This T cell receptor beta chain was found in a study of T cells in narcolepsy. Across the study: Patients with NT1 or NT2 and healthy control donors were enrolled. Whole-study findings and limits: Comparing one patient's CSF and blood CD4+ clonotypes highlighted HCRT- and TRIB2-specific autoreactive clonotypes. Autoreactive clonotypes reportedly recurred in blood of same and different patients, not controls.

The germline V gene encodes CDR1 SGDLS and CDR2 YYNGEE. This CDR3 is built from 15 residues. Trimming removed 0 bases from V and 0 bases from J, with 8 bases in between. Notes on this clone: Its antigen remains unidentified.

Assay used: immunoSEQ multiplex PCR; TCRdb lists only in-frame clones, some missing. The sample includes roughly 10,000 clones, about three quarters of them seen just once. The chain recombines TRBV9 with TRBJ2-3, with unresolved D. This sequence was found in a human donor with narcolepsy. The sequenced sample was CD45RA- memory CD8+ T cells from PBMCs. CDR3 sequence reads: CASSVASHSTDTQYF. The CDR3, as DNA: TGTGCCAGCAGCGTAGCGAGCCATAGCACAGATACGCAGTATTTT.